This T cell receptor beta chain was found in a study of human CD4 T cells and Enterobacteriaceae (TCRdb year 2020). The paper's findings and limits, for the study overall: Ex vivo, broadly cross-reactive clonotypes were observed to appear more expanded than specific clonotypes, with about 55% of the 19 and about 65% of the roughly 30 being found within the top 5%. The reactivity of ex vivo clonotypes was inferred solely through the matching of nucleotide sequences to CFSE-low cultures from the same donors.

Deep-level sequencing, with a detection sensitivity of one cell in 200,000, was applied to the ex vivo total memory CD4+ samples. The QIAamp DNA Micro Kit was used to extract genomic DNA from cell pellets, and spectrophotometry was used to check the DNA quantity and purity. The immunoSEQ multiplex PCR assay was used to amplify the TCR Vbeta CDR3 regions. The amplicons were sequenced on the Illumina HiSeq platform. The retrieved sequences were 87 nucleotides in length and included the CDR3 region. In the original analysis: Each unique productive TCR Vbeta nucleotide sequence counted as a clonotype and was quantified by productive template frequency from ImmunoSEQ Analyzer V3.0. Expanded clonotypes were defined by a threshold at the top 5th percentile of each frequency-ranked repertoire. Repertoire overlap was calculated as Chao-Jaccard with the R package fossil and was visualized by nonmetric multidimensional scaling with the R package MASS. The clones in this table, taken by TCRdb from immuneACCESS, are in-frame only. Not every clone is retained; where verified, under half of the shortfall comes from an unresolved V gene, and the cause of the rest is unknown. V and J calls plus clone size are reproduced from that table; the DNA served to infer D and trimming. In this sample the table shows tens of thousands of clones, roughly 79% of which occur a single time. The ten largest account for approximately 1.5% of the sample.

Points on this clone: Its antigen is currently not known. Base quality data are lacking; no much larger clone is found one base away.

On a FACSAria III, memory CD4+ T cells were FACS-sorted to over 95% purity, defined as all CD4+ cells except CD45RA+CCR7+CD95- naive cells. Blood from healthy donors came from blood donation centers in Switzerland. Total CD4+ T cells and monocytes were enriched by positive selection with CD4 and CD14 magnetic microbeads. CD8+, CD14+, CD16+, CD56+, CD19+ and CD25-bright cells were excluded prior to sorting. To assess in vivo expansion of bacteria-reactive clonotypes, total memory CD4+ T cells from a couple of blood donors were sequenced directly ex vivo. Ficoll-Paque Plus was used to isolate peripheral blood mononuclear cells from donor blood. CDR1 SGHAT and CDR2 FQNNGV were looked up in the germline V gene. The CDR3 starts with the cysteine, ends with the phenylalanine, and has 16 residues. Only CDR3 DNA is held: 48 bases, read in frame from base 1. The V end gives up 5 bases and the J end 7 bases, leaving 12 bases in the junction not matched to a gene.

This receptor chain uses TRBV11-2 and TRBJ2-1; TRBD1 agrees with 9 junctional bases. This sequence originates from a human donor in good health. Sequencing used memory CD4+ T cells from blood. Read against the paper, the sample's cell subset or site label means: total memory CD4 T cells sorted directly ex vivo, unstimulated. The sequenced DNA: TGTGCCAGCAGCCCTATGGCACAGGGGGCCGTGAATGAGCAGTTCTTC. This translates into CASSPMAQGAVNEQFF.